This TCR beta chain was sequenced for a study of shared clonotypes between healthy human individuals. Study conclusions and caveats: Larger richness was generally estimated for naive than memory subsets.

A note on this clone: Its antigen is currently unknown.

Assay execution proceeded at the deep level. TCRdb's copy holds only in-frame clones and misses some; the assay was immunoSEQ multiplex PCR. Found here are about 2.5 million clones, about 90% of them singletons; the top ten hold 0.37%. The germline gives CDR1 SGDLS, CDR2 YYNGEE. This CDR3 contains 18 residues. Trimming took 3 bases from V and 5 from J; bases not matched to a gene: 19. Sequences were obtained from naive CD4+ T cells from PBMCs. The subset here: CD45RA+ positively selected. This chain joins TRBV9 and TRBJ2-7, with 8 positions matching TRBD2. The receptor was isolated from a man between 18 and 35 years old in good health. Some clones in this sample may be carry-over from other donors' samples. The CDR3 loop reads CASSGPSLRSGSGHEQYF. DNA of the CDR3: TGTGCCAGCAGCGGCCCATCCCTTCGAAGCGGGAGCGGGCACGAGCAGTACTTC.